The 15 T cell receptor beta chains below come from one sample, sequenced in a study of blood T cell repertoires in COVID-19. The data were produced by immunoSEQ multiplex PCR, yet TCRdb's version contains in-frame clones alone and is incomplete. The sample lists 350,000 or so clones, around 87% occurring once. What was sequenced was peripheral blood. The receptors here all came from a woman aged 30 to 39 with COVID-19, enrolled during active disease.

The chain has TRBV5-1 and TRBJ2-1; TRBD2 matches 9 bases. Germline CDR1 and CDR2: SGHRS and YFSETQ. CDR3 length: 17 amino acids. Losses at the gene ends were 2 bases for V and 1 base for J; bases not matched to a gene: 7. Here the CDR3 DNA reads TGCGCCAGCAGCTTCGGCGTGACTAGCGGATCCTACAATGAGCAGTTCTTC. It translates to CASSFGVTSGSYNEQFF.

The chain carries TRBV10-2 and TRBJ2-7, with a possible D match to TRBD1 (6 bases). CDR3 size: 12 residues. From germline, CDR1 is WSHSY and CDR2 SAAADI. The germline V and J ends were trimmed by 11 bases and 1 base, with 12 bases remaining between them. CDR3 nucleotide sequence: TGCGCCGGGGGCGACACTTCCTACGAGCAGTACTTC. Translation: CAGGDTSYEQYF.

J is TRBJ1-5 and V is TRBV15; D call uncertain. The CDR3 runs to 15 residues. Germline V CDR1 and CDR2: LNHNV, YYDKDF (reference sequence). Trimming stripped 0 bases from V and 3 bases from J, with 9 bases between. The CDR3 spells CATSRDRTVNQPQHF. DNA for the CDR3: TGTGCCACCAGCAGAGATCGAACAGTCAATCAGCCCCAGCATTTT.

The chain carries TRBV4-3 and TRBJ2-2, with TRBD2 as a possible D gene (5 bases). CDR1 and CDR2 from the germline V gene are LGHNA and YSLEER. This CDR3 is built from 15 residues. The ends were cut back, 6 bases at V and 3 bases at J, with 14 bases in the middle. CDR3 sequence (DNA): TGCGCCAGCAGTAGCGCGAGGGCCGACACCGGGGAGCTGTTTTTT. Protein sequence: CASSSARADTGELFF.

This clone was counted between two and nine times. This sequence joins TRBV6-4 and TRBJ2-2, with D tentatively TRBD1 (5 bases). Germline CDR1 and CDR2: MRHNA and SNTAGT. V lost 4 bases and J lost 8, with 11 bases in between. The CDR3 totals 13 residues. The CDR3: CASSATGSGELFF. CDR3 in DNA: TGTGCCAGCAGTGCCACAGGTTCGGGGGAGCTGTTTTTT.

Written as DNA, the CDR3 is TGTGCCAGCAGTTTACAGGGTCCGAATTCACCCCTCCACTTT. Protein product: CASSLQGPNSPLHF. This chain connects TRBV27 to TRBJ1-6; D is perhaps TRBD1 (5 bases). Trimming left V 2 bases short and J 7 bases short, with 9 bases between. Germline V gene sequence: CDR1 MNHEY, CDR2 SMNVEV (reference sequence). The CDR3 runs 14 residues.

This clone appeared once. The chain carries TRBV3-1 (or the pseudogene TRBV3-2) and TRBJ1-2; 7 bases agree with TRBD1. The germline CDR1 and CDR2 sequences are LGHDT and YNNKEL (reference sequence). The CDR3 runs 15 residues. The junction had 8 bases not matched to a gene; V was cut back by 1 base and J by 6 bases. CDR3 nucleotides: TGTGCCAGCAGCCAAGGACAGGGTAAGGGACATGGCTACACCTTC. This translates into CASSQGQGKGHGYTF.

V and J are TRBV6-5 and TRBJ1-4; 11 nucleotides match TRBD1. The CDR3 runs 15 residues. Per the germline V gene, CDR1 is MNHEY and CDR2 is SVGAGI. Trimming at V came to 7 bases and at J to 4 bases, leaving 5 bases not matched to a gene. In DNA form, the CDR3 reads TGTGCCAGCAACCCGGGACAGGGGGGTAATGAAAAACTGTTTTTT. Its protein product is CASNPGQGGNEKLFF.

This clone is a singleton in its sample. The chain couples TRBV2 to TRBJ2-7; D may be TRBD1 (6 bases). The CDR3 totals 14 residues. Germline V CDR1 and CDR2: SNHLY, FYNNEI. The V end was cut by 6 bases, the J end by 0 bases, with 12 bases between. CDR3 amino acids: CASRRTVISYEQYF. As DNA, the CDR3 is TGTGCCAGCAGGCGGACAGTCATCTCCTACGAGCAGTACTTC.

Only a few counts were recorded for this clone. This chain joins TRBV9 and TRBJ1-4; D is perhaps TRBD1 (6 bases). CDR1 is SGDLS, CDR2 YYNGEE, per germline. CDR3 length: 14 residues. Between the trimmed V and J ends, which lost 3 bases and 6 bases, there was a span of 12 bases. The CDR3 here is CASSATGLDEKLFF. The CDR3 coding sequence is TGTGCCAGCAGCGCAACAGGGTTAGATGAAAAACTGTTTTTT.

The chain is built from TRBV5-4 and TRBJ1-6; perhaps TRBD1 as D (6 bases). The V end lost 0 bases, the J end lost 13 bases, and 14 bases lay between the germline ends. CDR1 is SGHNT, CDR2 YYREEE, per germline (reference sequence). CDR3 length: 14 residues. The CDR3 DNA reads as TGTGCCAGCAGCTTGGGGACAGCCTACTTCCCCCTCCACTTT. It codes for CASSLGTAYFPLHF.

This clone was recorded once. The chain uses TRBV5-5 and TRBJ1-1, with 7 bases identical to TRBD1. This CDR3 contains 13 residues. Trimming took 4 bases from V and 8 from J; bases not matched to a gene: 8. Per germline, CDR1 SGHKS and CDR2 YYEKEE (reference sequence). CDR3 nucleotides: TGTGCCAGCAGCGCAGGGACAGCCAGAGAAGCTTTCTTT. Its protein product is CASSAGTAREAFF.

The chain has TRBV10-1 and TRBJ2-2; the match to TRBD2 covers 12 bases. With 7 bases clipped from V and 2 bases from J, the junction kept 11 bases outside the gene matches. This CDR3 contains 18 residues. Germline CDR1 and CDR2: WNHNN and SYGVQD (reference sequence). The CDR3 is CASTDPLTSGSNTGELFF. DNA of the CDR3: TGCGCCAGCACCGACCCCTTGACTAGCGGGAGCAACACCGGGGAGCTGTTTTTT.

This clone has more than one count but fewer than ten. The V call is TRBV2, the J call TRBJ2-1; 12 nucleotides line up with TRBD2. Trimming took 6 bases from V and 6 from J; bases not matched to a gene: 6. CDR3 length equals 15 residues. CDR1 SNHLY and CDR2 FYNNEI come from the germline V gene. CDR3 sequence reads: CASRVQTSGSNEQFF. CDR3 DNA sequence: TGTGCCAGCAGAGTCCAGACTAGCGGGAGCAATGAGCAGTTCTTC. Full variable domain (remainder filled in from reference TRBV2 and TRBJ2-1): EPEVTQTPSHQVTQMGQEVILRCVPISNHLYFYWYRQILGQKVEFLVSFYNNEISEKSEIFDDQFSVERPDGSNFTLKIRSTKLEDSAMYFCASRVQTSGSNEQFFGPGTRLTVL.

The chain uses TRBV25-1 and TRBJ2-5, with D maybe TRBD1 (8 bases). The germline V gene encodes CDR1 MGHDK and CDR2 SYGVNS. The CDR3 is 15 amino acids. Between the trimmed V and J ends, which lost 4 bases and 2 bases, there was a span of 14 bases. The CDR3 DNA sequence: TGTGCCAGCAGTGGACAGGGGAGGGATCAAGAGACCCAGTACTTC. Translation gives CASSGQGRDQETQYF. Variable domain in full (rest from reference TRBV25-1 and TRBJ2-5): EADIYQTPRYLVIGTGKKITLECSQTMGHDKMYWYQQDPGMELHLIHYSYGVNSTEKGDLSSESTVSRIRTEHFPLTLESARPSHTSQYLCASSGQGRDQETQYFGPGTRLLVL.